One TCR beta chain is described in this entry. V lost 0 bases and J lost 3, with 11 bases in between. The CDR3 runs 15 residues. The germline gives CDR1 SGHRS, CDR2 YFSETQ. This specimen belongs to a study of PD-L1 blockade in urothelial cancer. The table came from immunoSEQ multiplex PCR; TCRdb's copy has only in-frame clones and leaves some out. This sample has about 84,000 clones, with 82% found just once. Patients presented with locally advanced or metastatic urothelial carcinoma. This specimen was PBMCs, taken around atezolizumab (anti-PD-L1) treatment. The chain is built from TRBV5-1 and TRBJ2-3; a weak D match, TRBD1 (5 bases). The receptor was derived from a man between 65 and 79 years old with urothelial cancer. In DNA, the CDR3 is TGCGCCAGCAGCTTGGTGGGCAGGGAAACAGATACGCAGTATTTT. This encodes CASSLVGRETDTQYF.